Sequencing of this T cell receptor (beta chain) was carried out in a study of control samples from healthy donors and cancer patients. This clone was counted a single time. Germline V gives CDR1 SNHLY, CDR2 FYNNEI. V lost 5 bases, J lost 4 bases, and 14 bases lay in between. The CDR3 is made up of 14 amino acids. Repertoires were generated with immunoSEQ multiplex PCR, while TCRdb's copy carries only in-frame clones and drops some. The sample records around 140,000 clones, 91% being singletons. The rearrangement uses TRBV2 and TRBJ1-1, with D perhaps matching TRBD1 (5 bases). This TCR came from a man aged 25-45 years in good health. Sequencing was performed on blood. This CDR3 reads CASSQTWGGTEAFF. The DNA of the CDR3 is TGTGCCAGCAGTCAAACGTGGGGGGGCACTGAAGCTTTCTTT.